This passage covers 25 T cell receptor beta chains from one sample sequenced in a study of blood T cell repertoires in COVID-19. TCRdb's copy holds only in-frame clones and misses some; the assay was immunoSEQ multiplex PCR. The profile shows over 250,000 clones, around 90% of them singletons. Specimen: peripheral blood. These receptor sequences come from a man aged 45-60 years with acute or convalescent COVID-19.

V usage is TRBV29-1 and J usage is TRBJ1-2, with 8 bases fitting TRBD1. V trimming: 6 bases; J trimming: 5 bases; junction bases outside the gene matches: 2. Germline V gives CDR1 SQVTM, CDR2 ANQGSEA. This CDR3 is built from 11 residues. The CDR3 DNA sequence: TGCAGCGTCCGGACAGGGTATGGCTACACCTTC. It translates to CSVRTGYGYTF.

This clone is a singleton in its sample. In the same sample, other DNA sequences code for this CDR3. The chain links TRBV3-1 (or the pseudogene TRBV3-2) to TRBJ2-5, with D unresolved. This CDR3 comprises 11 residues. Deletions cut 5 bases from V and 2 bases from J, with 3 bases between. Germline values: CDR1 LGHDT, CDR2 YNNKEL (reference sequence). The CDR3 here is CASSSQETQYF. The CDR3, as DNA: TGTGCCAGCAGCTCGCAAGAGACCCAGTACTTC.

The rearrangement uses TRBV30 and TRBJ1-1; unclear D gene. This CDR3 is built from 13 residues. V was pared by 0 bases and J by 1 base, with 6 bases between. Germline lookup yields CDR1 GTSNPN and CDR2 SVGIG (reference sequence). The CDR3 DNA reads as TGTGCCTGGAGTGTACTACGGAACACTGAAGCTTTCTTT. It is translated as CAWSVLRNTEAFF.

The rearrangement uses TRBV11-1 and TRBJ2-4; 12 nucleotides line up with TRBD1. The CDR3 runs to 17 residues. Germline CDR1 reads SGHAT; CDR2 reads FQDESV (reference sequence). Trimming cost V 0 bases and J 8 bases; bases outside gene matches: 8. CDR3 nucleotide sequence: TGTGCCAGCAGCTTAGCGCGGGGACAGGGGGCGGGGGACATTCAGTACTTC. Translation gives CASSLARGQGAGDIQYF.

The chain is built from TRBV13 and TRBJ2-5; D is unresolved. Trimming cost V 5 bases and J 2 bases, with 3 bases left between them. Germline V gene data show CDR1 as PRHDT and CDR2 as FYEKMQ (reference sequence). The CDR3 contains 11 residues. CDR3 sequence: CASSAQETQYF. DNA of the CDR3: TGTGCCAGCAGCGCGCAAGAGACCCAGTACTTC. Based on the CDR3 plus reference TRBV13 and TRBJ2-5, the full variable domain is AAGVIQSPRHLIKEKRETATLKCYPIPRHDTVYWYQQGPGQDPQFLISFYEKMQSDKGSIPDRFSAQQFSDYHSELNMSSLELGDSALYFCASSAQETQYFGPGTRLLVL.

The rearrangement uses TRBV11-3 and TRBJ1-1, with a weak D call TRBD1 (6 bases). Trimming shortened V by 3 bases and J by 0 bases, and 8 bases separated the two germline ends. The germline V gene has CDR1 SGHNT and CDR2 YENEEA. The CDR3 totals 14 residues. In DNA form, the CDR3 reads TGTGCCAGCAGCTTGACAGGTCTGAACACTGAAGCTTTCTTT. Encoded protein: CASSLTGLNTEAFF.

Note on this clone: The sample holds other DNA sequences that translate to the same CDR3. The chain is built from TRBV18 and TRBJ2-7; a possible D gene is TRBD2 (5 bases). In germline, CDR1 is KGHSH, CDR2 LQKENI. Trimming pared 2 bases from V and 4 bases from J, leaving 12 bases between. The CDR3 loop spans 14 amino acids. The chain's CDR3 is CASSPTGFPYEQYF. In DNA, the CDR3 is TGTGCCAGCTCACCAACGGGATTTCCGTACGAGCAGTACTTC. Variable domain in full (rest from reference TRBV18 and TRBJ2-7): NAGVMQNPRHLVRRRGQEARLRCSPMKGHSHVYWYRQLPEEGLKFMVYLQKENIIDESGMPKERFSAEFPKEGPSILRIQQVVRGDSAAYFCASSPTGFPYEQYFGPGTRLTVT.

The V call is TRBV5-5, the J call TRBJ1-1, with D possibly matching TRBD1 (5 bases). The CDR3 is 16 residues long. Trimming took 4 bases from V and 3 from J, leaving 19 bases between them. Germline values: CDR1 SGHKS, CDR2 YYEKEE (reference sequence). The CDR3, as DNA: TGTGCCAGCAGCACTGGACTGGCGGCGGGGGACACTGAAGCTTTCTTT. As protein: CASSTGLAAGDTEAFF.

This clone was counted a single time. V usage is TRBV30 and J usage is TRBJ1-1, with D unclear. Trimming shortened V by 4 bases and J by 5 bases, and 11 bases separated the two germline ends. The CDR3 loop spans 12 amino acids. Germline V gene data show CDR1 as GTSNPN and CDR2 as SVGIG (reference sequence). The CDR3 DNA reads TGTGCCTGGACAGGAGGGAGGACTGAAGCTTTCTTT. Amino acids: CAWTGGRTEAFF.

This clone was observed a few times. The chain is built from TRBV9 and TRBJ1-1; D unresolved. The CDR3 is 13 amino acids. The V end was cut by 1 base, the J end by 2 bases, with 6 bases between. Germline V gene lookup returns CDR1 SGDLS and CDR2 YYNGEE. DNA of the CDR3: TGTGCCAGCAGCGTAACCAGTAACACTGAAGCTTTCTTT. It is translated as CASSVTSNTEAFF. Supplemented by reference TRBV9 and TRBJ1-1, the full variable domain reads DSGVTQTPKHLITATGQRVTLRCSPRSGDLSVYWYQQSLDQGLQFLIQYYNGEERAKGNILERFSAQQFPDLHSELNLSSLELGDSALYFCASSVTSNTEAFFGQGTRLTVV.

The chain combines TRBV5-4 with TRBJ1-2; 7 bases map to TRBD1. This CDR3 has 13 amino acids. Germline-derived CDR1 and CDR2 are SGHNT and YYREEE (reference sequence). V shed 4 bases, J shed 5 bases, and the junction held 5 bases outside the gene matches. Written as DNA, the CDR3 is TGTGCCAGCAGCCCTAAGGGGGCGTATGGCTACACCTTC. This codes for CASSPKGAYGYTF.

V usage is TRBV5-4 and J usage is TRBJ2-7; 9 bases match TRBD1. This CDR3 has 14 amino acids. Germline V gives CDR1 SGHNT, CDR2 YYREEE (reference sequence). V shed 4 bases, J shed 2 bases, and the junction held 4 bases outside the gene matches. This CDR3 reads CASSLGQGPYEQYF. CDR3 DNA sequence: TGTGCCAGCAGCCTGGGACAGGGACCCTACGAGCAGTACTTC.

V is TRBV3-1 (or the pseudogene TRBV3-2) and J is TRBJ2-3, with D possibly TRBD2 on 6 matching bases. The CDR3 totals 13 residues. Looked up from germline, CDR1 is LGHDT and CDR2 is YNNKEL (reference sequence). Trimming took 7 bases from V and 1 from J, leaving 9 bases between them. The CDR3, as DNA: TGTGCCAGCACTGGCGGGGGCACAGATACGCAGTATTTT. Encoded protein: CASTGGGTDTQYF.

The chain employs TRBV5-1 and TRBJ2-7, with TRBD1 matching over 10 bases. V gave up 0 bases and J gave up 3 bases; unmatched junction bases: 3. This CDR3 is built from 15 residues. Germline assignment: CDR1 SGHRS and CDR2 YFSETQ. The CDR3 is CASSLARDRGYEQYF. The CDR3 DNA reads TGCGCCAGCAGCTTGGCCCGGGACAGGGGCTACGAGCAGTACTTC.

V and J are TRBV4-1 and TRBJ2-2, with 7 nucleotides matching TRBD1. CDR3 length: 17 amino acids. Germline V gene lookup returns CDR1 MGHRA and CDR2 YSYEKL. The V gene end was trimmed by 4 bases and the J gene end by 2 bases; junction bases not matched to a gene: 10. CDR3 sequence: CASSLIPGQPNTGELFF. Written as DNA, the CDR3 is TGCGCCAGCAGCCTCATACCGGGACAGCCTAACACCGGGGAGCTGTTTTTT.

The rearrangement uses TRBV5-1 and TRBJ1-2; D might be TRBD1 (5 bases). V dropped 0 bases and J dropped 8 bases, with 17 bases sitting between them. This CDR3 spans 15 amino acids. In germline, CDR1 is SGHRS, CDR2 YFSETQ. CDR3 region: CASSLGGLGPLGYTF. CDR3 sequence (DNA): TGCGCCAGCAGCTTGGGGGGCTTGGGGCCGCTCGGCTACACCTTC. The entire variable domain, with the rest obtained from reference TRBV5-1 and TRBJ1-2, is as follows: KAGVTQTPRYLIKTRGQQVTLSCSPISGHRSVSWYQQTPGQGLQFLFEYFSETQRNKGNFPGRFSGRQFSNSRSEMNVSTLELGDSALYLCASSLGGLGPLGYTFGSGTRLTVV.

The chain combines TRBV11-2 with TRBJ2-3, with D perhaps TRBD2 (6 bases). The CDR3 is 15 amino acids. The germline gives CDR1 SGHAT, CDR2 FQNNGV. Between the trimmed V and J ends, which lost 0 bases and 5 bases, there was a span of 12 bases. In nucleotides, the CDR3 is TGTGCCAGCAGCTTAGATGTCGGGGGTGGAGATACGCAGTATTTT. This codes for CASSLDVGGGDTQYF.

This clone was counted once. The rearrangement joins TRBV6-5 to TRBJ1-3; 7 nucleotides align to TRBD1. Losses at the gene ends were 8 bases for V and 0 bases for J; bases not matched to a gene: 4. The CDR3 loop spans 14 amino acids. CDR1 is MNHEY and CDR2 is SVGAGI in the germline V gene. In nucleotides, the CDR3 is TGTGCCAGCTCACAGGGGACCTCTGGAAACACCATATATTTT. Protein: CASSQGTSGNTIYF.

The chain employs TRBV4-1 and TRBJ1-5, with D maybe TRBD1 (5 bases). Trimming removed 0 bases at V and 3 bases at J, with 9 bases between. CDR1 is MGHRA and CDR2 is YSYEKL in the germline V gene. The CDR3 is 15 amino acids. The CDR3 sequence is CASSQDDRPNQPQHF. The CDR3 DNA follows: TGCGCCAGCAGCCAAGATGACAGACCCAATCAGCCCCAGCATTTT.

The CDR3 region is CASSRDRVQPQHF. CDR3 sequence (DNA): TGTGCCAGCAGCCGGGACAGGGTACAGCCCCAGCATTTT. The chain couples TRBV16 to TRBJ1-5; 9 bases line up with TRBD1. Germline-derived CDR1 and CDR2 are KGHSY and FQNENV. Germline trimming cut 4 bases from V and 7 bases from J; bases unmatched to any gene: 2. The CDR3 runs to 13 residues. Full variable domain (outside the CDR3, taken from reference TRBV16 and TRBJ1-5): GEEVAQTPKHLVRGEGQKAKLYCAPIKGHSYVFWYQQVLKNEFKFLISFQNENVFDETGMPKERFSAKCLPNSPCSLEIQATKLEDSAVYFCASSRDRVQPQHFGDGTRLSIL.

The chain carries TRBV6-1 and TRBJ2-7, with D possibly matching TRBD2 (6 bases). The V end lost 2 bases, the J end lost 2 bases, and 13 bases lay between the germline ends. The CDR3 is made up of 15 amino acids. Looked up from germline, CDR1 is MNHNS and CDR2 is SASEGT. CDR3 sequence: CASSEMTGVAYEQYF. The CDR3 DNA is TGTGCCAGCAGTGAAATGACGGGGGTTGCCTACGAGCAGTACTTC.

The chain couples TRBV10-3 to TRBJ1-5, with TRBD1 matching 8 bases. Trimming at V came to 10 bases and at J to 6 bases, leaving 8 bases not matched to a gene. The CDR3 runs 13 residues. Germline CDR1 and CDR2: ENHRY and SYGVKD. The CDR3 DNA reads as TGTGCCACCACCGGACAGGGAGGTCAGCCCCAGCATTTT. This sequence encodes CATTGQGGQPQHF.

This chain connects TRBV27 to TRBJ2-7; a possible D gene is TRBD2 (7 bases). The CDR3 is 15 amino acids. V lost 5 bases and J lost 0, with 14 bases in between. CDR1 is MNHEY, CDR2 SMNVEV, per germline (reference sequence). The chain's CDR3 is CASSPRGANSYEQYF. DNA for the CDR3: TGTGCCAGCAGTCCCCGGGGGGCCAACTCCTACGAGCAGTACTTC.

This clone came up once. This chain connects TRBV9 to TRBJ1-2; D perhaps matches TRBD1 (5 bases). There are 13 residues in the CDR3. Germline V lookup: CDR1 SGDLS, CDR2 YYNGEE. Trimming removed 3 bases from V and 0 bases from J, with 6 bases in between. DNA of the CDR3: TGTGCCAGCAGCGCGGACACTAACTATGGCTACACCTTC. Translating gives CASSADTNYGYTF. The variable domain in full, with the rest retrieved from reference TRBV9 and TRBJ1-2, is DSGVTQTPKHLITATGQRVTLRCSPRSGDLSVYWYQQSLDQGLQFLIQYYNGEERAKGNILERFSAQQFPDLHSELNLSSLELGDSALYFCASSADTNYGYTFGSGTRLTVV.

The rearrangement links TRBV9 to TRBJ1-6; TRBD1 matches at 7 bases. Germline assignment: CDR1 SGDLS and CDR2 YYNGEE. The CDR3 is 16 residues long. Unmatched junction bases numbered 2, after V lost 0 bases and J lost 2 bases. CDR3 protein: CASSVAGTAYNSPLHF. In DNA form, the CDR3 reads TGTGCCAGCAGCGTAGCCGGGACAGCCTATAATTCACCCCTCCACTTT.